This passage covers 2 T cell receptor beta chains from one sample sequenced in a study of OX40 agonist ivuxolimab in advanced cancers. Assay: immunoSEQ multiplex PCR; the TCRdb copy retains only in-frame clones and omits some. The sample carries some 68,000 clones, about nine tenths recorded once. Sequenced here: CD4+ or CD8+ T cells sorted from blood, sampled in a trial of the OX40 agonist ivuxolimab. The receptors shown here come from an adult with an advanced solid tumor such as melanoma, head and neck, liver or kidney cancer.

The V call is TRBV28, the J call TRBJ2-1, with TRBD2 identical over 9 bases. This CDR3 spans 19 amino acids. Germline CDR1 MDHEN, CDR2 SYDVKM. V was pared by 4 bases and J by 4 bases, with 17 bases of the junction left unmatched. The CDR3 nucleotides read TGTGCCAGCAGTTCTATGCTCTATGGACTAGCGAGAGTTTACAATGAGCAGTTCTTC. Its translation is CASSSMLYGLARVYNEQFF.

The V gene is TRBV5-6, the J gene TRBJ1-3; D unclear. CDR3 length equals 14 residues. From germline, CDR1 is SGHDT and CDR2 YYEEEE. V was clipped by 4 bases and J by 0 bases, with 8 bases between them. CDR3 in DNA: TGTGCCAGCAGCGGAAAGAGCTCTGGAAACACCATATATTTT. Amino acids: CASSGKSSGNTIYF.